This record concerns one T cell receptor (beta chain) sequence. This sample is drawn from a study of blood T cell repertoires in COVID-19. Patients in Seattle were enrolled during active infection, then followed longitudinally. Unmatched junction bases numbered 6, after V lost 1 base and J lost 5 bases. Germline V gene sequence: CDR1 MNHEY, CDR2 SVGAGI. The CDR3 runs to 15 residues. Clones were read by immunoSEQ multiplex PCR, and TCRdb kept only the in-frame ones, dropping some. The profile covers approximately 330,000 clones, with approximately 88% appearing a single time and around 10% taken by the ten largest.

This chain connects TRBV6-5 to TRBJ1-1, with 8 bases that match TRBD1. This TCR was sampled from a man aged 25-45 years with COVID-19, enrolled during active disease. The sample comprised peripheral blood. CDR3: CASSYYDRGGTEAFF. CDR3 nucleotides: TGTGCCAGCAGTTACTATGACAGGGGTGGGACTGAAGCTTTCTTT.